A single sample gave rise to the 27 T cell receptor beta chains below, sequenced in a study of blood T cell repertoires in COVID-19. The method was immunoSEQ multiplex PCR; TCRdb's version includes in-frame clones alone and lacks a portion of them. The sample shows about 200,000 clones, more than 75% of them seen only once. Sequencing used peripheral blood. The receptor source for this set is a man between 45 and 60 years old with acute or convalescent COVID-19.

The CDR3 nucleotides are TGTGCCAGCAGCCTCGGGAGGGGTCGCTACTCCTACGAGCAGTACTTC. Translating gives CASSLGRGRYSYEQYF. The chain couples TRBV3-1 (or the pseudogene TRBV3-2) to TRBJ2-7, with 8 bases matching TRBD2. Germline values: CDR1 LGHDT, CDR2 YNNKEL (reference sequence). The CDR3 has 16 residues. Trimming at V came to 4 bases and at J to 0 bases, leaving 8 bases not matched to a gene.

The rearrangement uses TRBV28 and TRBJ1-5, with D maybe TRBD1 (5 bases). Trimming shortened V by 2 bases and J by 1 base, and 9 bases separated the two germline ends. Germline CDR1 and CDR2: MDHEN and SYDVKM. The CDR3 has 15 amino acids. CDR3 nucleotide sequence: TGTGCCAGCAGTTTAGCGCAGGGAAGCAATCAGCCCCAGCATTTT. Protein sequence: CASSLAQGSNQPQHF. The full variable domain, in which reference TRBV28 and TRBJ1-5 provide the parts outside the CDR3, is DVKVTQSSRYLVKRTGEKVFLECVQDMDHENMFWYRQDPGLGLRLIYFSYDVKMKEKGDIPEGYSVSREKKERFSLILESASTNQTSMYLCASSLAQGSNQPQHFGDGTRLSIL.

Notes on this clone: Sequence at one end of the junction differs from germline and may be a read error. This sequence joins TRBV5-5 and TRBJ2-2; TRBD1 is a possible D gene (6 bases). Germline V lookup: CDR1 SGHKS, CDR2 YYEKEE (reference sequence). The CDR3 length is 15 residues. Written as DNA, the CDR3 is TGTGCCAGCAGCTTGTGGACAGCGAACACTGGGGAGCTGTTTTTT. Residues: CASSLWTANTGELFF.

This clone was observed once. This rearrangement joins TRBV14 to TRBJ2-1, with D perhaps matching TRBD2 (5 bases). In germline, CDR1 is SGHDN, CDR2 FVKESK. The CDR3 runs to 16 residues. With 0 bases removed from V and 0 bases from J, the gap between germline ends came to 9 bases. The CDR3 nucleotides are TGTGCCAGCAGCCAAGATGAGGGTTTCTCCTACAATGAGCAGTTCTTC. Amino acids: CASSQDEGFSYNEQFF.

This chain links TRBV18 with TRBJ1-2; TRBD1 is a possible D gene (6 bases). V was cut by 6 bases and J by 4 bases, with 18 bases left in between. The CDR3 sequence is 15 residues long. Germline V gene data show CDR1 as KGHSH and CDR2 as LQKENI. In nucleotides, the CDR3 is TGTGCCAGCTCTCTAGACGGACAGTTGGGCTATGGCTACACCTTC. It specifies CASSLDGQLGYGYTF. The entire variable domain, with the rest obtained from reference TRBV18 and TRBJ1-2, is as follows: NAGVMQNPRHLVRRRGQEARLRCSPMKGHSHVYWYRQLPEEGLKFMVYLQKENIIDESGMPKERFSAEFPKEGPSILRIQQVVRGDSAAYFCASSLDGQLGYGYTFGSGTRLTVV.

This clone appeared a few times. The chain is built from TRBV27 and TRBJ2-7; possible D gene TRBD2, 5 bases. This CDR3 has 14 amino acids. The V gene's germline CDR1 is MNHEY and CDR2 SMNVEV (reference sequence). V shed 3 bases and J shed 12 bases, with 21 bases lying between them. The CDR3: CASSFLSVVREMYF. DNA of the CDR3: TGTGCCAGCAGTTTCCTCTCGGTCGTGAGGGAAATGTACTTC.

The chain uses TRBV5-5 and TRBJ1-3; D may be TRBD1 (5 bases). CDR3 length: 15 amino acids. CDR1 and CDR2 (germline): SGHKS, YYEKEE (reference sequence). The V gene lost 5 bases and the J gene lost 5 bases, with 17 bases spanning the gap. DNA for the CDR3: TGTGCCAGCAGTCCCCAGTCCAGGGTTAGAAACACCATATATTTT. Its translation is CASSPQSRVRNTIYF.

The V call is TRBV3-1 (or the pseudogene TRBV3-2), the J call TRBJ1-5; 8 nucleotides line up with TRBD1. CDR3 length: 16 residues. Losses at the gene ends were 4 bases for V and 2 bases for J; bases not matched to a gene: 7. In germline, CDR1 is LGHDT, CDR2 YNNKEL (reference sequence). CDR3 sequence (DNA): TGTGCCAGCAGCCCGGCGACAGGGGCGCGCAATCAGCCCCAGCATTTT. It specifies CASSPATGARNQPQHF.

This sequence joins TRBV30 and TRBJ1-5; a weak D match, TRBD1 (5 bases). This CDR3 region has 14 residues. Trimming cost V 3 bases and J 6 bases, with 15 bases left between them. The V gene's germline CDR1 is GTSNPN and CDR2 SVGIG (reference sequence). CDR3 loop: CAWSSTGLSQPQHF. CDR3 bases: TGTGCCTGGAGCTCTACAGGTTTGAGTCAGCCCCAGCATTTT.

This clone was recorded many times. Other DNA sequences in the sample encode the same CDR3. The CDR3 spells CASSPGGPTGELFF. The CDR3 coding sequence is TGTGCCAGCAGCCCAGGGGGCCCCACCGGGGAGCTGTTTTTT. The chain recombines TRBV11-3 with TRBJ2-2, with 8 bases identical to TRBD1. The CDR3 has 14 amino acids. After removal of 5 bases from V and 4 bases from J, the junction contained 3 bases not matched to a gene. In germline, CDR1 is SGHNT, CDR2 YENEEA. The full variable domain, its missing parts supplied by reference TRBV11-3 and TRBJ2-2, is EAGVVQSPRYKIIEKKQPVAFWCNPISGHNTLYWYLQNLGQGPELLIRYENEEAVDDSQLPKDRFSAERLKGVDSTLKIQPAELGDSAVYLCASSPGGPTGELFFGEGSRLTVL.

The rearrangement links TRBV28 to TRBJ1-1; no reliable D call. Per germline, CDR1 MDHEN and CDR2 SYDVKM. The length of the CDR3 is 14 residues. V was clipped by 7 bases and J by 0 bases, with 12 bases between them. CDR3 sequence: CASIPHRVNTEAFF. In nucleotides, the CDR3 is TGTGCCAGCATCCCTCACAGAGTGAACACTGAAGCTTTCTTT. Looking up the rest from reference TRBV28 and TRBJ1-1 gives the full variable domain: DVKVTQSSRYLVKRTGEKVFLECVQDMDHENMFWYRQDPGLGLRLIYFSYDVKMKEKGDIPEGYSVSREKKERFSLILESASTNQTSMYLCASIPHRVNTEAFFGQGTRLTVV.

The CDR3 protein is CASSDWGLSRPGNQPQHF. CDR3 bases: TGTGCCAGCAGTGATTGGGGCTTGTCCCGGCCGGGCAATCAGCCCCAGCATTTT. This rearrangement joins TRBV2 to TRBJ1-5; D perhaps matches TRBD1 (5 bases). V lost 3 bases to trimming and J lost 2 bases, with 20 bases between them. Germline lookup yields CDR1 SNHLY and CDR2 FYNNEI. This CDR3 is 18 amino acids long.

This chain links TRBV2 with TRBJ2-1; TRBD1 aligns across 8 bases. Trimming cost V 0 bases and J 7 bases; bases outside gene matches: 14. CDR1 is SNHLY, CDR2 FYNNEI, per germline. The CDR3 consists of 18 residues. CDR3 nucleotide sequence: TGTGCCAGCAGTGAAGCCAGAACTAAGGACAGGGTAGAAAATGAGCAGTTCTTC. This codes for CASSEARTKDRVENEQFF.

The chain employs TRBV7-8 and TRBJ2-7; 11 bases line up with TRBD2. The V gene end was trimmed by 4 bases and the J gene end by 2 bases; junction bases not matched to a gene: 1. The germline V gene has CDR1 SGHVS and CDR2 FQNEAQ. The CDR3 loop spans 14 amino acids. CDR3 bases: TGTGCCAGCAGCTCGGGACTAGCGGCCTACGAGCAGTACTTC. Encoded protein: CASSSGLAAYEQYF.

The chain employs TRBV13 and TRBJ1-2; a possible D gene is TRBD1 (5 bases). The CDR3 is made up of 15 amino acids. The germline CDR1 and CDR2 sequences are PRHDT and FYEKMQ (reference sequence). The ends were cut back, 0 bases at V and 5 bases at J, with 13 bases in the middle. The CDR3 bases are TGTGCCAGCAGCTTAGGCGGCAGGGCGCCTTATGGCTACACCTTC. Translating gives CASSLGGRAPYGYTF. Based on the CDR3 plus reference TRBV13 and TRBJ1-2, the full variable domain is AAGVIQSPRHLIKEKRETATLKCYPIPRHDTVYWYQQGPGQDPQFLISFYEKMQSDKGSIPDRFSAQQFSDYHSELNMSSLELGDSALYFCASSLGGRAPYGYTFGSGTRLTVV.

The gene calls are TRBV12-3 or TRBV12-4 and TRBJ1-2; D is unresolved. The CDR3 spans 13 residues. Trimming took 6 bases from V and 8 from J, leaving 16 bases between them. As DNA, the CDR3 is TGTGCCAGCAGCCTCTCGGGGTCAGGCGGCTACACCTTC. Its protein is CASSLSGSGGYTF.

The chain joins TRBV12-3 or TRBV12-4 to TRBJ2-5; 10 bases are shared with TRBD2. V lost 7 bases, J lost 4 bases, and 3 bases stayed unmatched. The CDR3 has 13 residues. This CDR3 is CASKAGGPETQYF. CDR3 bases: TGTGCCAGCAAAGCGGGGGGGCCAGAGACCCAGTACTTC.

CDR3 sequence (DNA): TGTGCCAGCACCCTGGACAGGGGGAACACTGAAGCTTTCTTT. This encodes CASTLDRGNTEAFF. V usage is TRBV2 and J usage is TRBJ1-1, with TRBD1 matching 9 bases. Trimming removed 7 bases from V and 1 base from J; junction bases left unmatched: 4. The CDR3 loop spans 14 amino acids. Per the germline V gene, CDR1 is SNHLY and CDR2 is FYNNEI. Combining the CDR3 with reference TRBV2 and TRBJ1-1 gives the whole variable domain EPEVTQTPSHQVTQMGQEVILRCVPISNHLYFYWYRQILGQKVEFLVSFYNNEISEKSEIFDDQFSVERPDGSNFTLKIRSTKLEDSAMYFCASTLDRGNTEAFFGQGTRLTVV.

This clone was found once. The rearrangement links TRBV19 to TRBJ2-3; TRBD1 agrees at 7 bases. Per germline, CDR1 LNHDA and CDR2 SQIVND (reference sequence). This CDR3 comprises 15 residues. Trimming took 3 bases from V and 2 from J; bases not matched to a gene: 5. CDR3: CASSMGQTSTDTQYF. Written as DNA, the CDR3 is TGTGCCAGTAGTATGGGACAGACTTCCACAGATACGCAGTATTTT.

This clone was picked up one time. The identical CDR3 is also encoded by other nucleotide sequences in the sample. Here the CDR3 DNA reads TGTGCCAGCAGGGGACAAAGTAACTATGGCTACACCTTC. Protein product: CASRGQSNYGYTF. The chain uses TRBV6-5 and TRBJ1-2; the D gene is possibly TRBD1 (6 bases). This CDR3 region has 13 residues. CDR1 and CDR2 from the germline V gene are MNHEY and SVGAGI. Between the trimmed V and J ends, which lost 6 bases and 1 base, there was a span of 9 bases.

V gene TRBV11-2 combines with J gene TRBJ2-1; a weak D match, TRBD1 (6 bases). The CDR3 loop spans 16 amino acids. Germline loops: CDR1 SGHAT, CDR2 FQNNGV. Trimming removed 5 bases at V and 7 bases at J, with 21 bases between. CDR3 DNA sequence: TGTGCCAGCAGCGTCCAACAGGGAAGATTTGAGAATGAGCAGTTCTTC. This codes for CASSVQQGRFENEQFF. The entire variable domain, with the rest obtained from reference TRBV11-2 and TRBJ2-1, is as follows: EAGVAQSPRYKIIEKRQSVAFWCNPISGHATLYWYQQILGQGPKLLIQFQNNGVVDDSQLPKDRFSAERLKGVDSTLKIQPAKLEDSAVYLCASSVQQGRFENEQFFGPGTRLTVL.

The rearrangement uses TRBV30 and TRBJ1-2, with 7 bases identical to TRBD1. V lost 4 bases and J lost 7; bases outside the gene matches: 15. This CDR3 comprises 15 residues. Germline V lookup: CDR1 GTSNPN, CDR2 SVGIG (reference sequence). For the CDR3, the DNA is TGTGCCTGGACGGAGGGGGCAGTAAGGTTTTCTGGCTACACCTTC. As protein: CAWTEGAVRFSGYTF.

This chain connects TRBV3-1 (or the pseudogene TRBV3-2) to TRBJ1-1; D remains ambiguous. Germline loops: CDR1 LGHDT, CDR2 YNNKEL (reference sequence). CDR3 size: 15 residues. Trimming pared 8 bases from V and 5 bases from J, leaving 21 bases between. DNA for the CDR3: TGTGCCAGCCGCGGAGAATATGGACTGAGTACTGAAGCTTTCTTT. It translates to CASRGEYGLSTEAFF.

The CDR3 DNA sequence: TGTGCCAGCAGCTTAAAGGCGGGGACAGGGGAAGGTGGTGAGCAGTTCTTC. It codes for CASSLKAGTGEGGEQFF. The chain carries TRBV11-3 and TRBJ2-1, with 10 bases identical to TRBD1. The CDR3 length is 17 residues. The junction had 13 bases not matched to a gene; V was cut back by 2 bases and J by 9 bases. Germline V gene lookup returns CDR1 SGHNT and CDR2 YENEEA.

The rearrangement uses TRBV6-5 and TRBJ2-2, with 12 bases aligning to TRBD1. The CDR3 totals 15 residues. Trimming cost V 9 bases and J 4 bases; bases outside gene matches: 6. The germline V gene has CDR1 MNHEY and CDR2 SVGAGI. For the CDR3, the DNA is TGTGCCAGTGAAACGGGACAGGGGGCCACCGGGGAGCTGTTTTTT. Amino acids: CASETGQGATGELFF.

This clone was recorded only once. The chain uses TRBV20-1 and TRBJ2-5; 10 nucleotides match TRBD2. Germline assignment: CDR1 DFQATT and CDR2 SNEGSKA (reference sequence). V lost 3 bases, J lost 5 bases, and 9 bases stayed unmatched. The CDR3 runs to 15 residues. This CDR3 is CSASPPSGGPETQYF. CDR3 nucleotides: TGCAGTGCTAGTCCCCCTAGCGGGGGCCCGGAGACCCAGTACTTC.

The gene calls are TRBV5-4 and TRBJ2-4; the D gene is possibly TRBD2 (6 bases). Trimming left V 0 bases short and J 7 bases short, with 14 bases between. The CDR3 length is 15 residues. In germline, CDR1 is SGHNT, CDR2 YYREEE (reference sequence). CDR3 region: CASSLGGGVTNIQYF. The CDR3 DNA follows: TGTGCCAGCAGCTTGGGGGGAGGCGTTACGAACATTCAGTACTTC. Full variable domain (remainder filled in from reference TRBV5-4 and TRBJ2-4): ETGVTQSPTHLIKTRGQQVTLRCSSQSGHNTVSWYQQALGQGPQFIFQYYREEENGRGNFPPRFSGLQFPNYSSELNVNALELDDSALYLCASSLGGGVTNIQYFGAGTRLSVL.